These 19 T cell receptor beta chains originate from one sample sequenced in a study of blood T cells in healthy people across ages. A sample-barcoded 5' primer and a J-beta primer mix were used in a second PCR of roughly 6 to 12 cycles. Each CDR3 protein is one row after TCRdb ran MiXCR on the 5' RACE reads. Found here are approximately 800,000 distinct CDR3 sequences, 35% to 50% of them singletons; the top ten hold around 18%. Source material: blood. The receptors were gathered from a man at least 80 years old in good health.

In this sample, this clonotype turned up once. The V call is TRBV4-2, the J call TRBJ2-7; maybe TRBD1 (5 bases). Trimming stripped 1 base from V and 6 bases from J, with 13 bases between. The CDR3 has 14 amino acids. CDR1 LGHNA and CDR2 YNFKEQ come from the germline V gene. The CDR3 nucleotides read TGTGCCAGCAGCCAAGCAGGGTTCGACGGCGAGCAGTACTTC. Its translation: CASSQAGFDGEQYF.

The chain carries TRBV15 and TRBJ2-1; weak D call: TRBD1 (6 bases). The V end lost 0 bases, the J end lost 10 bases, and 10 bases lay between the germline ends. Germline CDR1 and CDR2: LNHNV and YYDKDF (reference sequence). The CDR3 sequence is 13 residues long. CDR3 sequence: CATSRDRGYEQFF. The CDR3 coding sequence is TGTGCCACCAGCAGAGACAGGGGCTACGAGCAGTTCTTC.

V gene TRBV27 combines with J gene TRBJ2-7, with unresolved D. Germline values: CDR1 MNHEY, CDR2 SMNVEV (reference sequence). Trimming removed 5 bases at V and 3 bases at J, with 11 bases between. The length of the CDR3 is 13 residues. The CDR3 is CASSRRMDYEQYF. In DNA, the CDR3 is TGTGCCAGCAGTCGCAGGATGGACTACGAGCAGTACTTC.

This clonotype came up a few times. V usage is TRBV20-1 and J usage is TRBJ1-2, with 8 nucleotides matching TRBD1. Per the germline V gene, CDR1 is DFQATT and CDR2 is SNEGSKA (reference sequence). The CDR3 runs 17 residues. V shed 5 bases, J shed 3 bases, and the junction held 17 bases outside the gene matches. Here the CDR3 reads CSAVGTGGRFADYGYTF. CDR3 sequence (DNA): TGCAGTGCTGTGGGGACAGGAGGACGTTTCGCGGACTATGGCTACACCTTC.

This chain connects TRBV16 to TRBJ2-7, with D hard to call. Per germline, CDR1 KGHSY and CDR2 FQNENV. Trimming cost V 3 bases and J 6 bases, with 15 bases left between them. This CDR3 spans 14 amino acids. The CDR3 nucleotides read TGTGCCAGCAGCCAGCTCGGCGCGAACGGCGAGCAGTACTTC. Translating gives CASSQLGANGEQYF.

This chain uses TRBV5-1 with TRBJ2-7; D is possibly TRBD2 (5 bases). The CDR3 is 13 amino acids. Germline CDR1 and CDR2: SGHRS and YFSETQ. The V and J ends lost 3 bases and 7 bases respectively, with 14 bases between them. This CDR3 is CASSSGLNNEQYF. The CDR3 coding sequence is TGCGCCAGCAGCTCCGGACTCAACAATGAGCAGTACTTC. The whole variable domain, filled in from reference TRBV5-1 and TRBJ2-7, reads KAGVTQTPRYLIKTRGQQVTLSCSPISGHRSVSWYQQTPGQGLQFLFEYFSETQRNKGNFPGRFSGRQFSNSRSEMNVSTLELGDSALYLCASSSGLNNEQYFGPGTRLTVT.

This clonotype was seen a handful of times. The chain links TRBV10-2 to TRBJ2-7; 9 bases match TRBD1. This CDR3 has 14 amino acids. Per germline, CDR1 WSHSY and CDR2 SAAADI. Germline trimming cut 3 bases from V and 2 bases from J; bases unmatched to any gene: 2. DNA for the CDR3: TGCGCCAGCAGTGAACGGACAGGGGCCTACGAGCAGTACTTC. Translation gives CASSERTGAYEQYF.

This clonotype was seen a handful of times. The V gene is TRBV28, the J gene TRBJ1-5, with 10 nucleotides matching TRBD1. Per the germline V gene, CDR1 is MDHEN and CDR2 is SYDVKM. Germline trimming cut 3 bases from V and 2 bases from J; bases unmatched to any gene: 4. This CDR3 spans 16 amino acids. Here the CDR3 reads CASSLTGTGGNQPQHF. The CDR3 coding sequence is TGTGCCAGCAGTTTGACCGGGACAGGGGGCAATCAGCCCCAGCATTTT.

The rearrangement links TRBV29-1 to TRBJ1-5; D is unclear. Trimming left V 7 bases short and J 2 bases short, with 9 bases between. Germline assignment: CDR1 SQVTM and CDR2 ANQGSEA. The CDR3 is 12 residues long. As DNA, the CDR3 is TGCAGCGCCATTGACGGCAATCAGCCCCAGCATTTT. Translating gives CSAIDGNQPQHF.

Of note for this clonotype: A much larger clone differs by one base, so this may be a read error. V gene TRBV7-2 combines with J gene TRBJ2-1; perhaps TRBD1 as D (5 bases). Germline lookup yields CDR1 SGHTA and CDR2 FQGNSA. The CDR3 contains 14 residues. Trimming shortened V by 5 bases and J by 5 bases, and 13 bases separated the two germline ends. This chain's CDR3 is CASSRPQDNNEQFF. CDR3 coding DNA: TGTGCCAGCAGCCGCCCACAGGACAACAATGAGCAGTTCTTC.

The chain couples TRBV7-2 to TRBJ2-5, with D tentatively TRBD1 (6 bases). Germline V gene data show CDR1 as SGHTA and CDR2 as FQGNSA. This CDR3 has 15 residues. The V gene lost 0 bases and the J gene lost 5 bases, with 13 bases spanning the gap. The CDR3 DNA is TGTGCCAGCAGCTTAGCCACAGGGACGAGGGAGACCCAGTACTTC. Amino acids: CASSLATGTRETQYF.

This clonotype came up a few times. CDR3: CSARDQGRRGGYTF. CDR3 nucleotides: TGCAGTGCTAGAGATCAGGGCAGGAGGGGTGGCTACACCTTC. This chain uses TRBV20-1 with TRBJ1-2, with D possibly matching TRBD1 (5 bases). Germline V gene sequence: CDR1 DFQATT, CDR2 SNEGSKA (reference sequence). V dropped 0 bases and J dropped 7 bases, with 15 bases sitting between them. The CDR3 is 14 amino acids.

This clonotype was seen only a few times. The gene calls are TRBV5-1 and TRBJ2-1, with a weak D call TRBD1 (5 bases). Germline V lookup: CDR1 SGHRS, CDR2 YFSETQ. This CDR3 contains 15 residues. The germline V and J ends were trimmed by 0 bases and 2 bases, with 9 bases remaining between them. CDR3 sequence: CASSLEGETYNEQFF. The DNA of the CDR3 is TGCGCCAGCAGCTTGGAAGGGGAAACCTACAATGAGCAGTTCTTC.

This clonotype was seen a few times. The chain uses TRBV24-1 and TRBJ1-1; weak D call: TRBD1 (6 bases). With 2 bases removed from V and 2 bases from J, the gap between germline ends came to 14 bases. This CDR3 region has 16 residues. CDR1 KGHDR and CDR2 SFDVKD come from the germline V gene. Written as DNA, the CDR3 is TGTGCCACCAGTGATTCAGCTATCAGGGGCAACACTGAAGCTTTCTTT. It translates to CATSDSAIRGNTEAFF.

The table lists this clonotype with a few counts. The chain has TRBV4-1 and TRBJ2-1, with D possibly TRBD2 on 6 matching bases. V shed 1 base and J shed 6 bases, with 10 bases lying between them. The CDR3 is 14 residues long. Germline assignment: CDR1 MGHRA and CDR2 YSYEKL. The CDR3 region is CASSQVVGGNEQFF. CDR3 sequence (DNA): TGCGCCAGCAGCCAAGTGGTGGGAGGCAATGAGCAGTTCTTC.

The chain employs TRBV12-3 or TRBV12-4 and TRBJ2-5, with 12 positions matching TRBD2. V dropped 5 bases and J dropped 4; count of bases not matched to a gene: 2. This CDR3 has 14 residues. The CDR3 DNA reads as TGTGCCAGCAGTCCTAGCGGGAGGGCAGAGACCCAGTACTTC. Amino acids: CASSPSGRAETQYF.

This clonotype has more than one count but fewer than ten. The V gene is TRBV7-9, the J gene TRBJ2-6, with 7 bases that match TRBD1. Germline values: CDR1 SEHNR, CDR2 FQNEAQ (reference sequence). The V gene end was trimmed by 6 bases and the J gene end by 0 bases; junction bases not matched to a gene: 11. The CDR3 sequence is 18 residues long. The CDR3 sequence: CASSPPGQPLSGANVLTF. The CDR3 DNA reads as TGTGCCAGCAGTCCGCCGGGACAGCCTCTCTCTGGGGCCAACGTCCTGACTTTC.

This chain links TRBV29-1 with TRBJ2-1; weak D call: TRBD2 (6 bases). This CDR3 is built from 14 residues. Trimming took off 5 bases at V and 4 bases at J, with 15 bases between the two ends. Germline V gene lookup returns CDR1 SQVTM and CDR2 ANQGSEA. Here the CDR3 DNA reads TGCAGCGTTCGGCCGGACTATCCTTACAATGAGCAGTTCTTC. It translates to CSVRPDYPYNEQFF.

This chain links TRBV29-1 with TRBJ2-7; unclear D gene. The assigned J gene may be wrong: the sequence end matches TRBJ2-4 better. The CDR3 length is 12 residues. Germline CDR1 SQVTM, CDR2 ANQGSEA. CDR3 DNA: TGCAGCGTTGGTGTAGGTTCGGACATTCAGTACTTC. Encoded protein: CSVGVGSDIQYF.